Following are 15 T cell receptor beta chains from one sample sequenced in a study of T cell responses to AZD1222 COVID-19 vaccine. Profiling relied on immunoSEQ multiplex PCR, and the TCRdb table lists in-frame clones only, not all of them. The profile shows 100,000 to 110,000 clones, 92% of them singletons. The material was peripheral blood, obtained on day 0 of AZD1222 vaccination. The receptors shown here come from an adult in good health.

Notes on this clone: A junction end diverges from the germline sequence, so it may reflect a read error. The V call is TRBV2, the J call TRBJ2-1; 10 bases map to TRBD2. CDR1 is SNHLY, CDR2 FYNNEI, per germline. CDR3 length equals 13 residues. The CDR3 DNA reads as TGTGCCAGCAGTGAGGGGGGAGCGGGAGGGCCCCTCTTC. Its translation: CASSEGGAGGPLF.

The chain employs TRBV28 and TRBJ1-2; D perhaps matches TRBD1 (5 bases). Germline V gene sequence: CDR1 MDHEN, CDR2 SYDVKM. This CDR3 has 17 amino acids. Deletions cut 6 bases from V and 3 bases from J, with 23 bases between. CDR3 bases: TGTGCCAGCAGCCCGCCCGACAAGGGGAGTCGGGACTATGGCTACACCTTC. It codes for CASSPPDKGSRDYGYTF.

The chain links TRBV10-3 to TRBJ2-7; 11 nucleotides align to TRBD2. Trimming took 4 bases from V and 4 from J; bases not matched to a gene: 12. The CDR3 has 17 residues. The V gene's germline CDR1 is ENHRY and CDR2 SYGVKD. The CDR3 DNA reads as TGTGCCATCAGTGGGGGTGGGGCTAGCGGGAGGTCGTACGAGCAGTACTTC. This encodes CAISGGGASGRSYEQYF.

The chain links TRBV23-1 to TRBJ2-7; D is unresolved. TRBV23-1 qualifies as an ORF whose function is uncertain. The CDR3 runs 11 residues. Trimming pared 4 bases from V and 4 bases from J, leaving 5 bases between. CDR3 region: CASSRRYEQYF. CDR3 nucleotides: TGCGCCAGCAGTCGGAGATACGAGCAGTACTTC.

V is TRBV12-1 and J is TRBJ2-3; TRBD2 is taken as the D call from the table, unchecked against the DNA. TRBV12-1 is assigned pseudogene status. The CDR3 is 17 residues long. The CDR3 nucleotides are TGTGCCAGCAGCCCCGGGACTACCGAAGCAAGGACAGATACGCAGTATTTT. This codes for CASSPGTTEARTDTQYF.

The V and J genes are TRBV10-2 and TRBJ1-5; 7 nucleotides agree with TRBD1. V lost 3 bases to trimming and J lost 3 bases; unmatched junction nucleotides: 5. The CDR3 is 15 amino acids. Germline CDR1 is WSHSY and CDR2 is SAAADI. The chain's CDR3 is CASSESGGSNQPQHF. The CDR3 DNA reads as TGCGCCAGCAGTGAATCAGGGGGGTCCAATCAGCCCCAGCATTTT.

This clone was seen only once. The chain employs TRBV11-2 and TRBJ2-1; D unclear. Germline V gene sequence: CDR1 SGHAT, CDR2 FQNNGV. The CDR3 is made up of 13 amino acids. The V and J ends lost 5 bases and 6 bases respectively, with 11 bases between them. This chain's CDR3 is CASSLTKPNEQFF. The CDR3 bases are TGTGCCAGCAGCCTTACTAAGCCCAATGAGCAGTTCTTC. The whole variable domain, remainder taken from reference TRBV11-2 and TRBJ2-1, is EAGVAQSPRYKIIEKRQSVAFWCNPISGHATLYWYQQILGQGPKLLIQFQNNGVVDDSQLPKDRFSAERLKGVDSTLKIQPAKLEDSAVYLCASSLTKPNEQFFGPGTRLTVL.

The rearrangement links TRBV28 to TRBJ2-2; 7 bases match TRBD2. Germline lookup yields CDR1 MDHEN and CDR2 SYDVKM. V trimming: 8 bases; J trimming: 5 bases; junction bases outside the gene matches: 8. CDR3 length: 14 amino acids. CDR3 protein: CASVPGGGTGELFF. The CDR3 DNA reads TGTGCCAGCGTCCCGGGGGGTGGGACCGGGGAGCTGTTTTTT. Complete variable domain (other parts from reference TRBV28 and TRBJ2-2): DVKVTQSSRYLVKRTGEKVFLECVQDMDHENMFWYRQDPGLGLRLIYFSYDVKMKEKGDIPEGYSVSREKKERFSLILESASTNQTSMYLCASVPGGGTGELFFGEGSRLTVL.

This rearrangement joins TRBV28 to TRBJ2-1, with TRBD2 identical over 7 bases. Germline-derived CDR1 and CDR2 are MDHEN and SYDVKM. The J segment lost 2 bases and the V segment lost 3 bases, leaving 4 bases of the junction unmatched. The CDR3 contains 15 residues. This chain's CDR3 is CASSLPSGAYNEQFF. The CDR3 DNA reads as TGTGCCAGCAGTTTGCCTAGCGGTGCCTACAATGAGCAGTTCTTC. Full variable domain (rest looked up from reference TRBV28 and TRBJ2-1): DVKVTQSSRYLVKRTGEKVFLECVQDMDHENMFWYRQDPGLGLRLIYFSYDVKMKEKGDIPEGYSVSREKKERFSLILESASTNQTSMYLCASSLPSGAYNEQFFGPGTRLTVL.

CDR3 bases: TGTGCCAGCAGCTCAATAGCAGACTCTAGCACAGATACGCAGTATTTT. This encodes CASSSIADSSTDTQYF. V gene TRBV7-2 combines with J gene TRBJ2-3; D call uncertain. The CDR3 covers 16 residues. Germline CDR1 and CDR2: SGHTA and FQGNSA. The germline V and J ends were trimmed by 4 bases and 0 bases, with 14 bases remaining between them.

The chain recombines TRBV7-9 with TRBJ1-5, with 7 bases identical to TRBD1. The CDR3 totals 16 residues. Germline V gene sequence: CDR1 SEHNR, CDR2 FQNEAQ (reference sequence). V was clipped by 4 bases and J by 6 bases; unmatched bases: 12. The CDR3 protein is CASSSRDSGASQPQHF. DNA for the CDR3: TGTGCCAGCAGCTCGCGGGACAGCGGGGCAAGTCAGCCCCAGCATTTT.

The rearrangement joins TRBV15 to TRBJ1-5, with D unclear. Trimming shortened V by 8 bases and J by 0 bases, and 5 bases separated the two germline ends. CDR3 size: 12 residues. The germline gives CDR1 LNHNV, CDR2 YYDKDF (reference sequence). This chain's CDR3 is CATSYSNQPQHF. CDR3 bases: TGTGCCACCTCCTATAGCAATCAGCCCCAGCATTTT.

This sequence joins TRBV2 and TRBJ1-1, with unresolved D. Germline lookup yields CDR1 SNHLY and CDR2 FYNNEI. Trimming pared 4 bases from V and 4 bases from J, leaving 10 bases between. CDR3 length: 13 residues. The CDR3 sequence is CASSVGVGTEAFF. The CDR3 nucleotides read TGTGCCAGCAGTGTCGGGGTCGGCACTGAAGCTTTCTTT.

The V gene is TRBV11-2, the J gene TRBJ2-5, with 7 bases that match TRBD2. Germline V CDR1 and CDR2: SGHAT, FQNNGV. This CDR3 is built from 13 residues. The trim removed 3 bases at V and 5 bases at J, leaving 3 bases unmatched. CDR3 coding DNA: TGTGCCAGCAGCTTGGGAGGGTACGAGACCCAGTACTTC. It encodes CASSLGGYETQYF.

The V and J genes are TRBV7-2 and TRBJ2-3; 12 nucleotides line up with TRBD2. CDR3 size: 16 residues. With 5 bases clipped from V and 4 bases from J, the junction kept 7 bases outside the gene matches. CDR1 SGHTA and CDR2 FQGNSA come from the germline V gene. CDR3: CASSPRTSGNSDTQYF. The CDR3, as DNA: TGTGCCAGCAGCCCCCGGACTAGCGGGAATTCAGATACGCAGTATTTT.